This TCR beta chain comes out of a study of T cell repertoires in cytomegalovirus infection. Study information: An indication of both CMV infection and matching HLA type came from public TCR beta signatures.

TCRdb reprocessed the reads via MiXCR and lists one record per CDR3 protein. The table records more than 650,000 distinct CDR3 sequences, under 40% of them present only once. The CDR3 runs to 14 residues. Germline V gives CDR1 DFQATT, CDR2 SNEGSKA (reference sequence). Trimming took 3 bases from V and 5 from J, leaving 16 bases between them. The genes are TRBV20-1 and TRBJ1-2; TRBD1 might be the D (5 bases). The clonotype comes from a human donor in good health (CMV status not recorded). Some clones in this sample may be carry-over from other donors' samples. The sequenced sample was PBMCs. CDR3 protein: CSASPALDSYGYTF. For the CDR3, the DNA is TGCAGTGCTAGTCCAGCACTCGACAGTTATGGCTACACCTTC.